This entry concerns a single T cell receptor beta chain. An end of the junction does not agree with germline; a read error may underlie this. The data were obtained in a study of tumor-infiltrating lymphocytes in primary liver carcinoma. Background on the study: Donors had hepatocellular carcinoma or combined HCC and intrahepatic cholangiocarcinoma.

The germline V gene has CDR1 SGHAT and CDR2 FQNNGV. This CDR3 spans 15 amino acids. Constant-region priming of 500 ng total RNA yielded TCR beta cDNA. Slightly modified ARM-PCR served as the procedure for the TCR beta libraries. These libraries came from three rounds of nested multiplex PCR. For roughly 10 cycles apiece, the opening two PCR rounds ran with TRBV1-TRBV30 forward primers and a C-beta reverse primer. TCRdb processed the multiplex PCR reads anew with MiXCR; each CDR3 protein has one entry. This table has fewer than 350,000 distinct CDR3 sequences, 65% appearing once. Blood RNA originated from unsorted whole blood, with germline DNA additionally extracted.

The rearrangement links TRBV11-2 to TRBJ2-7; D assignment may be TRBD1 or TRBD2 (5 bases each). Sequencing was performed on peripheral blood. This receptor was obtained from a man aged 35 to 55 with primary liver carcinoma and hepatitis B virus infection. The DNA for the CDR3 is TGTGCCAGGAGGAGGAACAGGAGGAGCTCCTACGTGCAGTACTTC. The encoded protein is CARRRNRRSSYVQYF.